The 7 T cell receptor beta chains below were found in one sample sequenced in a study of identical twins. TCRdb re-called the 5' RACE reads through MiXCR, storing one row per CDR3 protein. The sample includes some 600,000 distinct CDR3 sequences, roughly 7.2% of them seen just once. Another study also made use of these data, one on yellow fever vaccine responses in identical twins.

The source material was PBMCs. All receptors derive from a woman aged 18-29 years in good health.

This clonotype was observed many times. This chain links TRBV5-1 with TRBJ1-1, with 9 positions matching TRBD1. V gave up 4 bases and J gave up 5 bases; unmatched junction bases: 9. Germline CDR1 is SGHRS and CDR2 is YFSETQ. The CDR3 has 15 residues. The chain's CDR3 is CASSIPGTGRTEAFF. The DNA for the CDR3 is TGCGCCAGCAGCATACCAGGGACAGGGAGGACTGAAGCTTTCTTT.

This clonotype was counted only a few times. This rearrangement joins TRBV18 to TRBJ1-2; D ambiguous. With 3 bases removed from V and 1 base from J, the gap between germline ends came to 9 bases. CDR3 length: 14 amino acids. Germline V gives CDR1 KGHSH, CDR2 LQKENI. CDR3 bases: TGTGCCAGCTCACCCGTCACGGATAACTATGGCTACACCTTC. The encoded protein is CASSPVTDNYGYTF.

This clonotype came up many times. V gene TRBV5-1 combines with J gene TRBJ2-1, with 10 bases aligning to TRBD2. The CDR3 covers 15 residues. The V segment lost 2 bases and the J segment 6 bases; nucleotides outside the gene matches: 5. Germline CDR1 reads SGHRS; CDR2 reads YFSETQ. Here the CDR3 DNA reads TGCGCCAGCAGCTTCAGTTGGACTAGCGGCAATGAGCAGTTCTTC. This translates into CASSFSWTSGNEQFF.

The rearrangement uses TRBV12-3 or TRBV12-4 and TRBJ1-4; a possible D gene is TRBD1 (6 bases). Trimming left V 3 bases short and J 4 bases short, with 9 bases between. The CDR3 has 14 amino acids. This chain's CDR3 is CASSFWTDNEKLFF. The CDR3 DNA follows: TGTGCCAGCAGTTTTTGGACAGATAATGAAAAACTGTTTTTT.

This clonotype was detected many times. This chain uses TRBV24-1 with TRBJ2-7; 9 positions match TRBD1. Trimming removed 3 bases from V and 2 bases from J; junction bases left unmatched: 4. CDR3 length: 15 amino acids. Germline V gene lookup returns CDR1 KGHDR and CDR2 SFDVKD. This chain's CDR3 is CATSDTGTGTYEQYV. CDR3 coding DNA: TGTGCCACCAGTGATACCGGGACAGGGACCTACGAGCAGTACGTC.

This clonotype has only a few counts. The J gene is TRBJ2-5, the V gene TRBV4-1; the match to TRBD1 covers 9 bases. Per germline, CDR1 MGHRA and CDR2 YSYEKL. V gave up 2 bases and J gave up 4 bases; unmatched junction bases: 8. This CDR3 contains 16 residues. Written as DNA, the CDR3 is TGCGCCAGCAGCCAACTGGGACAGGGCGGGCGAGAGACCCAGTACTTC. This encodes CASSQLGQGGRETQYF.

This clonotype was seen only a few times. The CDR3 coding sequence is TGTGCCAGCAGCTTATCTCAGGGGGCAGGGGAAAAACTGTTTTTT. It is translated as CASSLSQGAGEKLFF. The chain carries TRBV7-9 and TRBJ1-4, with TRBD1 identical over 8 bases. CDR1 is SEHNR, CDR2 FQNEAQ, per germline (reference sequence). The CDR3 consists of 15 residues. V gave up 2 bases and J gave up 8 bases; unmatched junction bases: 7.